The T cell receptor beta chain described here comes from a study of cytomegalovirus exposure and HLA in healthy donors. This PCR relied on a set of 60 Vbeta primers and 13 Jbeta primers. The protocol was immunoSEQ multiplex PCR, while the TCRdb copy is restricted to in-frame clones and leaves out a portion. The sample lists around 170,000 clones; almost 85% were seen once. Sample: PBMCs. This TCR was recovered from a boy aged 2 to 10 in good health and CMV-seronegative.

CDR3 protein: CASSSGFTEAFF. The CDR3, as DNA: TGTGCCAGCAGTTCAGGGTTCACTGAAGCTTTCTTT. This chain connects TRBV28 to TRBJ1-1; TRBD1 might be the D (5 bases). Between the trimmed V and J ends, which lost 4 bases and 4 bases, there was a span of 7 bases. CDR1 is MDHEN and CDR2 is SYDVKM in the germline V gene. This CDR3 has 12 residues.